Described below is a single TCR beta chain sequence and its context. The antigen remains unidentified. The protocol was immunoSEQ multiplex PCR, while the TCRdb copy is restricted to in-frame clones and leaves out a portion. The sample consists of under 250,000 clones, about 92% of them appearing once. This entry is derived from a study of T cell responses to AZD1222 COVID-19 vaccine. Study-level findings and limits: Breadth and depth of Spike-specific TCRs rose after two AZD1222 doses. Mostly white British, mostly female donors; authors suggested clonal diversity may be underestimated. AZD1222 recipients seropositive at baseline numbered only six or seven. Vaccine-associated CD4 TCRs spanned spike, dominant at 160-218 and 743-854.

The germline V and J ends were trimmed by 5 bases and 0 bases, with 11 bases remaining between them. The CDR3 is 15 residues long. Per germline, CDR1 SNHLY and CDR2 FYNNEI. The TCR originated in an adult in good health. This material consisted of peripheral blood, taken on day 0 of MenACWY control vaccination. The chain employs TRBV2 and TRBJ1-5; the D gene is possibly TRBD1 (6 bases). The CDR3 DNA sequence: TGTGCCAGCAGTTCGGACAGAAATAGCAATCAGCCCCAGCATTTT. Translating gives CASSSDRNSNQPQHF.